A selection of T cell receptor beta chains follows, all from one sample in a study of OX40 agonist ivuxolimab in advanced cancers. The protocol was immunoSEQ multiplex PCR, while the TCRdb copy is restricted to in-frame clones and leaves out a portion. Among fewer than 120,000 clones, approximately 89% were seen once, and the ten largest hold 0.27%. Here the sequenced sample was CD4+ or CD8+ T cells sorted from blood, taken in a trial of the OX40 agonist ivuxolimab. These receptors all come from an adult with an advanced solid tumor such as melanoma, head and neck, liver or kidney cancer. Both conserved end residues are part of each CDR3. The D gene is left open where the match is weak. The size of a clone is reported for some rows only, either as once, few or many, or as a class for expanded clones.

v_call: TRBV9; j_call: TRBJ1-5; clone_size: .; d_call: .; cdr3_nt: TGTGCCAGCAGCGTAGGTGGGGGCAGAAATCAGCCCCAGCATTTT; cdr3_aa: CASSVGGGRNQPQHF
v_call: TRBV7-3; j_call: TRBJ2-1; clone_size: .; d_call: TRBD2; cdr3_nt: TGTGCCAGCAGCCGAACGGGGGGCAATGAGCAGTTCTTC; cdr3_aa: CASSRTGGNEQFF
v_call: TRBV29-1; j_call: TRBJ2-7; clone_size: .; d_call: .; cdr3_nt: TGCAGCGTTTGGGAGGAGGCGGTTCCGCGGGGCGAGCAGTACTTC; cdr3_aa: CSVWEEAVPRGEQYF
v_call: TRBV6-5; j_call: TRBJ1-1; clone_size: .; d_call: .; cdr3_nt: TGTGCCAGCAGTCCCAGAGGGGGAGGGACTGAAGCTTTCTTT; cdr3_aa: CASSPRGGGTEAFF
v_call: TRBV5-1; j_call: TRBJ2-3; clone_size: .; d_call: TRBD2; cdr3_nt: TGCGCCAGCAGCTTGGACCCAGCGGGAGAGACAGATACGCAGTATTTT; cdr3_aa: CASSLDPAGETDTQYF
v_call: TRBV7-9; j_call: TRBJ1-6; clone_size: .; d_call: TRBD1; cdr3_nt: TGTGCCAGCAGCCCCGGGACAGAGAATTCACCCCTCCACTTT; cdr3_aa: CASSPGTENSPLHF
v_call: TRBV5-1; j_call: TRBJ2-1; clone_size: .; d_call: .; cdr3_nt: TGCGCCAGCAGCTTTTCCGACCCCTCTGAGCAGTTCTTC; cdr3_aa: CASSFSDPSEQFF
v_call: TRBV7-3; j_call: TRBJ1-5; clone_size: .; d_call: .; cdr3_nt: TGTGCCAGCAGCTTAGCGGGCTGGGGAACTCAGCCCCAGCATTTT; cdr3_aa: CASSLAGWGTQPQHF
v_call: TRBV5-5; j_call: TRBJ1-2; clone_size: .; d_call: TRBD1; cdr3_nt: TGTGCCAGCAGCAGGGACAGCTCTTACTATGGCTACACCTTC; cdr3_aa: CASSRDSSYYGYTF
v_call: TRBV6-1; j_call: TRBJ1-5; clone_size: .; d_call: .; cdr3_nt: TGTGCCAGCAGTGATTCAGAGAGCAATCAGCCCCAGCATTTT; cdr3_aa: CASSDSESNQPQHF
v_call: TRBV4-3; j_call: TRBJ1-2; clone_size: .; d_call: .; cdr3_nt: TGCGCCAGCAGCCAAGATCAGGGGCGAAACTATGGCTACACCTTC; cdr3_aa: CASSQDQGRNYGYTF
v_call: TRBV11-2; j_call: TRBJ2-7; clone_size: .; d_call: .; cdr3_nt: TGTGCCAGCAGCTCAGCCAGGGTTCCCCCCTACGAGCAGTACTTC; cdr3_aa: CASSSARVPPYEQYF
v_call: TRBV7-9; j_call: TRBJ1-2; clone_size: .; d_call: TRBD1; cdr3_nt: TGTGCCAGCAGCTCCCGGGACAGGAACTATGGCTACACCTTC; cdr3_aa: CASSSRDRNYGYTF
v_call: TRBV14; j_call: TRBJ2-7; clone_size: .; d_call: .; cdr3_nt: TGTGCCAGCAGCCAAGACCTGGTCGGGAACGAGCAGTACTTC; cdr3_aa: CASSQDLVGNEQYF
v_call: TRBV9; j_call: TRBJ2-1; clone_size: once; d_call: .; cdr3_nt: TGTGCCAGCAGCGTATCGGGCGGGGACCACAATGAGCAGTTCTTC; cdr3_aa: CASSVSGGDHNEQFF
v_call: TRBV12-5; j_call: TRBJ2-3; clone_size: .; d_call: .; cdr3_nt: TGTGCTAGTGGTTTGATAACGGAGGGGGCAAACACAGATACGCAGTATTTT; cdr3_aa: CASGLITEGANTDTQYF
v_call: TRBV5-4; j_call: TRBJ2-5; clone_size: .; d_call: TRBD2; cdr3_nt: TGTGCCAGCAGCGGAGCACAGCGGGGGTTGGATCGGGAGACCCAGTACTTC; cdr3_aa: CASSGAQRGLDRETQYF
v_call: TRBV7-2; j_call: TRBJ2-7; clone_size: .; d_call: TRBD1; cdr3_nt: TGTGCCAGCAGCTTAGGAGGGACAGGGTCCTACGAGCAGTACTTC; cdr3_aa: CASSLGGTGSYEQYF
v_call: TRBV6-5; j_call: TRBJ1-2; clone_size: .; d_call: .; cdr3_nt: TGTGCCAGCAGTCACTATGGCTACACCTTC; cdr3_aa: CASSHYGYTF
v_call: TRBV6-6; j_call: TRBJ2-4; clone_size: .; d_call: .; cdr3_nt: TGTGCCAGCAGCGGGACTCAAAACATTCAGTACTTC; cdr3_aa: CASSGTQNIQYF
v_call: TRBV4-1; j_call: TRBJ2-5; clone_size: .; d_call: .; cdr3_nt: TGCGCCAGCAGCCAAGTTTACGGGGGCCTAAAGGAGACCCAGTACTTC; cdr3_aa: CASSQVYGGLKETQYF
v_call: TRBV4-2; j_call: TRBJ1-2; clone_size: .; d_call: .; cdr3_nt: TGTGCCAGCAGCCAAGAAATCCAGTCCTATGGCTACACCTTC; cdr3_aa: CASSQEIQSYGYTF
v_call: TRBV7-2; j_call: TRBJ1-6; clone_size: .; d_call: .; cdr3_nt: TGTGCCAGCAGCTTAGGAGGGGCGGAAAATTCACCCCTCCACTTT; cdr3_aa: CASSLGGAENSPLHF
v_call: TRBV10-3; j_call: TRBJ1-1; clone_size: .; d_call: .; cdr3_nt: TGTGCCATCACGCGGACAGAGAACACTGAAGCTTTCTTT; cdr3_aa: CAITRTENTEAFF
v_call: TRBV7-3; j_call: TRBJ2-7; clone_size: .; d_call: TRBD2; cdr3_nt: TGTGCCAGCAGCTTAACTAGCGGGAGCTACGAGCAGTACTTC; cdr3_aa: CASSLTSGSYEQYF
v_call: TRBV30; j_call: TRBJ2-2; clone_size: .; d_call: .; cdr3_nt: TGTGCCTGGAGTAAAGAGGGGTTGGACACCGGGGAGCTGTTTTTT; cdr3_aa: CAWSKEGLDTGELFF
v_call: TRBV6-5; j_call: TRBJ2-5; clone_size: .; d_call: .; cdr3_nt: TGTGCCAGCAGTACTCGACAGGGAGGTATGGAGACCCAGTACTTC; cdr3_aa: CASSTRQGGMETQYF
v_call: TRBV2; j_call: TRBJ1-2; clone_size: .; d_call: TRBD1; cdr3_nt: TGTGCCACTCAGGGGGACAGGGGTGACGGCTACACCTTC; cdr3_aa: CATQGDRGDGYTF
v_call: TRBV5-5; j_call: TRBJ2-3; clone_size: .; d_call: .; cdr3_nt: TGTGCCAGCAGCTGGACTTCAGATACGCAGTATTTT; cdr3_aa: CASSWTSDTQYF
v_call: TRBV5-4; j_call: TRBJ1-5; clone_size: once; d_call: .; cdr3_nt: TGTGCCAGCAGCCTGGCCCCGGGCCCTGCGCCCCAGCATTTT; cdr3_aa: CASSLAPGPAPQHF
v_call: TRBV21-1; j_call: TRBJ2-2; clone_size: .; d_call: .; cdr3_nt: TGTGCCAGCAGCAAAGAGCCAGGGACTAGCGGGAGAGTTACCGGGGAGCTGTTTTTT; cdr3_aa: CASSKEPGTSGRVTGELFF
v_call: TRBV15; j_call: TRBJ1-2; clone_size: .; d_call: .; cdr3_nt: TGTGCCACCAGCAGAGATGTCATGGCAGCCGGGAATGGCTACACCTTC; cdr3_aa: CATSRDVMAAGNGYTF
v_call: TRBV7-8; j_call: TRBJ1-3; clone_size: .; d_call: TRBD1; cdr3_nt: TGTGCCAGCAGCTTAGCTCAGGGGGTACAGGTTTTAGGAAACACCATATATTTT; cdr3_aa: CASSLAQGVQVLGNTIYF
v_call: TRBV19; j_call: TRBJ1-4; clone_size: once; d_call: TRBD1; cdr3_nt: TGTGCCAGCTCTTGGGACAGCGGAGGGGCAACTAATGAAAAACTGTTTTTT; cdr3_aa: CASSWDSGGATNEKLFF
v_call: TRBV9; j_call: TRBJ2-1; clone_size: .; d_call: .; cdr3_nt: TGTGCCAGCAGCGTAGGGCCGTGGACCCTAACCTACAATGAGCAGTTCTTC; cdr3_aa: CASSVGPWTLTYNEQFF
v_call: TRBV7-9; j_call: TRBJ1-2; clone_size: .; d_call: TRBD1; cdr3_nt: TGTGTCCTCCAGCTCGCGCAGGGGGGTTTCGGCTACACCTTC; cdr3_aa: CVLQLAQGGFGYTF
v_call: TRBV7-3; j_call: TRBJ2-7; clone_size: .; d_call: TRBD2; cdr3_nt: TGTGCCAGCAGCCCTATAGCGGGAGACGAGCAGTACTTC; cdr3_aa: CASSPIAGDEQYF
v_call: TRBV4-3; j_call: TRBJ1-6; clone_size: .; d_call: .; cdr3_nt: TGCGCCAGCAGCCAAGGAGCGCAGCAATCACCCCTCCACTTT; cdr3_aa: CASSQGAQQSPLHF
v_call: TRBV2; j_call: TRBJ1-1; clone_size: .; d_call: .; cdr3_nt: TGTGCCAGCAGCCCGGTAACAGGGCGGCAAGCTTTCTTT; cdr3_aa: CASSPVTGRQAFF
v_call: TRBV27; j_call: TRBJ1-4; clone_size: .; d_call: .; cdr3_nt: TGTGCCAGCAGTTCCCGGGACGGTTGGCGTGAAAAACTGTTTTTT; cdr3_aa: CASSSRDGWREKLFF
v_call: TRBV10-3; j_call: TRBJ2-7; clone_size: .; d_call: .; cdr3_nt: TGTGCCATCAGTGAGTCGAGGGAGCTCGAGCAGTACTTC; cdr3_aa: CAISESRELEQYF
v_call: TRBV30; j_call: TRBJ1-6; clone_size: .; d_call: .; cdr3_nt: TGTGCCTGGAGTTTTAGAAATTCACCCCTCCACTTT; cdr3_aa: CAWSFRNSPLHF
v_call: TRBV19; j_call: TRBJ1-3; clone_size: .; d_call: .; cdr3_nt: TGTGCCAGGGTCTCTGGAAACACCATATATTTT; cdr3_aa: CARVSGNTIYF
v_call: TRBV11-2; j_call: TRBJ1-2; clone_size: .; d_call: .; cdr3_nt: TGTGCCAGCAGCTTAGCGGCAACAGGCGAGGCCTATGGCTACACCTTC; cdr3_aa: CASSLAATGEAYGYTF
v_call: TRBV2; j_call: TRBJ2-5; clone_size: .; d_call: TRBD1; cdr3_nt: TGTGCCAGCAGGCGGGACAGGGGGCAAGAGACCCAGTACTTC; cdr3_aa: CASRRDRGQETQYF
v_call: TRBV19; j_call: TRBJ1-1; clone_size: .; d_call: TRBD1; cdr3_nt: TGTGCCAGTAGTCCCCTAGGGACAGGGGGCGAGAACCCTGAAGCTTTCTTT; cdr3_aa: CASSPLGTGGENPEAFF
v_call: TRBV10-1; j_call: TRBJ2-2; clone_size: .; d_call: .; cdr3_nt: TGCGCCAGCAGTGAGTCGAAAGTAGCGGCCACGAACACCGGGGAGCTGTTTTTT; cdr3_aa: CASSESKVAATNTGELFF